The 17 T cell receptor beta chains listed next were all sequenced from one sample in a study of post-analysis software for immune sequencing data. General study points: Relative to controls, patients had about 5 TRBV segments at higher frequency, with TRBV5-6, TRBV5-1 and TRBV20-1 among these.

These TCRs are of unknown antigen specificity. Each TCR beta cDNA library carried unique molecular identifiers. TCRdb fed the PCR reads into MiXCR, producing one record per CDR3 protein. The table has about 800,000 distinct CDR3 sequences, 25% to 30% seen once. Sequencing was done on a sample of blood. Receptors were obtained from a girl between 10 and 17 years old with multiple sclerosis.

The chain carries TRBV12-3 or TRBV12-4 and TRBJ2-3; D not certain. V lost 1 base and J 9 bases, leaving 11 bases between the germline ends. The CDR3 covers 13 residues. DNA for the CDR3: TGTGCCAGCAGTTTAGGACCGGTCGGGACGCAGTATTTT. Translating gives CASSLGPVGTQYF.

This chain links TRBV3-1 with TRBJ2-5, with D unresolved. The DNA end favors TRBJ2-7, so the J call may be wrong. CDR1 LGHDT and CDR2 YNNKEL come from the germline V gene (reference sequence). The length of the CDR3 is 10 residues. CDR3 nucleotide sequence: TGTGACCAGTTCGCGTACGAGCAGTACTTC. Protein product: CDQFAYEQYF.

This clonotype was detected a few times. CDR3 bases: TGTGCCAGCAGCTTTACGAAAGAGACCCAGTACTTC. Its translation is CASSFTKETQYF. The chain has TRBV7-2 and TRBJ2-5, with D unclear. V lost 3 bases and J lost 3, with 5 bases in between. The germline V gene has CDR1 SGHTA and CDR2 FQGNSA. The CDR3 length is 12 residues. Full variable domain (remainder filled in from reference TRBV7-2 and TRBJ2-5): GAGVSQSPSNKVTEKGKDVELRCDPISGHTALYWYRQSLGQGLEFLIYFQGNSAPDKSGLPSDRFSAERTGGSVSTLTIQRTQQEDSAVYLCASSFTKETQYFGPGTRLLVL.

In this sample, this clonotype turned up a few times. The chain carries TRBV7-9 and TRBJ1-2, with D uncertain. The CDR3 consists of 13 residues. V lost 2 bases, J lost 4 bases, and 8 bases lay in between. Germline-derived CDR1 and CDR2 are SEHNR and FQNEAQ (reference sequence). The CDR3 nucleotides read TGTGCCAGCAGCTTAAGGAGCGCCTATGGCTACACCTTC. Protein sequence: CASSLRSAYGYTF. Combining the CDR3 with reference TRBV7-9 and TRBJ1-2 gives the whole variable domain DTGVSQNPRHKITKRGQNVTFRCDPISEHNRLYWYRQTLGQGPEFLTYFQNEAQLEKSRLLSDRFSAERPKGSFSTLEIQRTEQGDSAMYLCASSLRSAYGYTFGSGTRLTVV.

This chain connects TRBV6-7 to TRBJ2-3; D is possibly TRBD1 (6 bases). TRBV6-7 is noted as an ORF with a role that remains uncertain. This CDR3 has 14 amino acids. V was trimmed by 3 bases and J by 5 bases, leaving 12 bases between them. The CDR3 region is CASSYPPTGDTQYF. The CDR3 nucleotides are TGTGCCAGCAGTTATCCACCGACAGGAGATACGCAGTATTTT.

The chain recombines TRBV27 with TRBJ2-7; 10 bases fit TRBD1. The trim removed 5 bases at V and 7 bases at J, leaving 11 bases unmatched. This CDR3 has 15 amino acids. Germline-derived CDR1 and CDR2 are MNHEY and SMNVEV (reference sequence). The CDR3, as DNA: TGTGCCAGCAGTAGAGAGCCGGGACAGGGGAGTGAGCAGTACTTC. Translated, it gives CASSREPGQGSEQYF.

This chain uses TRBV20-1 with TRBJ2-7; 8 bases align to TRBD2. CDR1 is DFQATT, CDR2 SNEGSKA, per germline (reference sequence). The CDR3 is made up of 16 amino acids. In DNA, the CDR3 is TGCAGCCCCACAATCCGGAGGGCTAGCGGGTCCCACGAGCAGTACTTC. This gives the protein CSPTIRRASGSHEQYF.

This clonotype was seen more than once but under ten times. V is TRBV20-1 and J is TRBJ2-1; TRBD2 matches at 11 bases. This CDR3 has 15 residues. Germline CDR1 reads DFQATT; CDR2 reads SNEGSKA (reference sequence). After removal of 0 bases from V and 6 bases from J, the junction contained 4 bases not matched to a gene. DNA for the CDR3: TGCAGTGCTAGAGAGGTAGCGGGAGGGGTCAATGAGCAGTTCTTC. Its protein product is CSAREVAGGVNEQFF.

The chain combines TRBV5-5 with TRBJ2-7; D could derive from TRBD1 or TRBD2 (5 bases each). V was trimmed by 4 bases and J by 3 bases, leaving 20 bases between them. Germline CDR1 SGHKS, CDR2 YYEKEE (reference sequence). This CDR3 spans 16 amino acids. CDR3 loop: CASSRSARDGYYEQYF. CDR3 nucleotide sequence: TGTGCCAGCAGCAGAAGCGCCCGGGACGGATACTACGAGCAGTACTTC.

This sequence joins TRBV15 and TRBJ2-5; D perhaps matches TRBD2 (6 bases). CDR1 LNHNV and CDR2 YYDKDF come from the germline V gene (reference sequence). V gave up 0 bases and J gave up 5 bases, with 13 bases separating them. The CDR3 contains 15 residues. The CDR3 region has the DNA TGTGCCACCAGCAGAGATCGGGGGTTGCGGGAGACCCAGTACTTC. It yields the protein CATSRDRGLRETQYF. The full variable domain, in which reference TRBV15 and TRBJ2-5 provide the parts outside the CDR3, is DAMVIQNPRYQVTQFGKPVTLSCSQTLNHNVMYWYQQKSSQAPKLLFHYYDKDFNNEADTPDNFQSRRPNTSFCFLDIRSPGLGDTAMYLCATSRDRGLRETQYFGPGTRLLVL.

In this sample, this clonotype turned up a few times. V and J are TRBV28 and TRBJ2-5; 9 bases are a match to TRBD1. Per the germline V gene, CDR1 is MDHEN and CDR2 is SYDVKM. The CDR3 runs to 16 residues. J gave up 4 bases and V 6 bases, and 12 bases lay outside the gene matches. CDR3 DNA: TGTGCCAGCAGAGAGGGGACAGGGTGGAGAAGAGAGACCCAGTACTTC. It is translated as CASREGTGWRRETQYF.

This clonotype was observed a handful of times. J is TRBJ2-6 and V is TRBV29-1; D perhaps matches TRBD1 (5 bases). V dropped 6 bases and J dropped 2 bases, with 11 bases sitting between them. The CDR3 has 14 amino acids. CDR1 is SQVTM and CDR2 is ANQGSEA in the germline V gene. The CDR3 loop reads CSVAPGPGANVLTF. In DNA form, the CDR3 reads TGCAGCGTCGCCCCAGGGCCTGGGGCCAACGTCCTGACTTTC.

This clonotype was counted a single time. The CDR3 region has the DNA TGTGCCAGCAGTCCTAGTTCCGGGACACGGCCTAGCTACGAGCAGTACTTC. It translates to CASSPSSGTRPSYEQYF. This sequence joins TRBV6-6 and TRBJ2-7; possible D gene TRBD1, 6 bases. CDR1 and CDR2 from the germline V gene are MNHNY and SVGAGI (reference sequence). CDR3 length: 17 residues. The germline V and J ends were trimmed by 5 bases and 3 bases, with 23 bases remaining between them.

This clonotype was seen repeatedly, ten times or more. This CDR3 reads CASSDKPLRTGRASSPLHF. For the CDR3, the DNA is TGTGCCAGCAGTGACAAGCCCCTCCGGACAGGGAGGGCAAGCTCACCCCTCCACTTT. The chain uses TRBV6-4 and TRBJ1-6, with TRBD1 matching 8 bases. Germline assignment: CDR1 MRHNA and CDR2 SNTAGT. The CDR3 extends over 19 amino acids. The junction had 19 bases not matched to a gene; V was cut back by 2 bases and J by 10 bases.

This clonotype turned up a few times. The chain joins TRBV10-3 to TRBJ1-5, with D unresolved. With 3 bases removed from V and 1 base from J, the gap between germline ends came to 16 bases. The CDR3 length is 17 residues. Germline lookup yields CDR1 ENHRY and CDR2 SYGVKD. The CDR3 loop is CAISDTRAVTSNQPQHF. The CDR3 coding sequence is TGTGCCATCAGTGACACGCGGGCAGTGACCAGCAATCAGCCCCAGCATTTT.

Here the CDR3 DNA reads TGCAGTGCCACTCCGGGGGGCGAGGAGACCCAGTACTTC. This codes for CSATPGGEETQYF. V is TRBV20-1 and J is TRBJ2-5, with a tentative D call TRBD2 (7 bases). Germline lookup yields CDR1 DFQATT and CDR2 SNEGSKA (reference sequence). V dropped 6 bases and J dropped 5 bases, with 16 bases sitting between them. The CDR3 is made up of 13 amino acids.

This chain uses TRBV27 with TRBJ1-6; the D gene is possibly TRBD1 (5 bases). The germline V gene has CDR1 MNHEY and CDR2 SMNVEV (reference sequence). This CDR3 contains 14 residues. V was trimmed by 8 bases and J by 10 bases, leaving 18 bases between them. CDR3: CASRLQTAGSPLHF. In nucleotides, the CDR3 is TGTGCCAGCCGTCTACAGACAGCGGGGTCACCCCTCCACTTT.